The sequence of this T cell receptor beta chain was determined in a study of identifying expanded T cells in peripheral blood. Germline CDR1 and CDR2: MNHEY and SVGAGI. This CDR3 has 15 amino acids. V was cut by 6 bases and J by 2 bases, with 17 bases left in between. Sequencing used immunoSEQ multiplex PCR; TCRdb keeps in-frame clones, though not all of them. The sample includes approximately 140,000 clones, 80% to 90% of them seen just once. The chain is built from TRBV6-5 and TRBJ2-7, with D perhaps matching TRBD1 (5 bases). The source is a person between 18 and 70 years old in good health. What was sequenced was blood. The CDR3 DNA sequence: TGTGCCAGCAGAACGACAGACCGAGGTACCTACGAGCAGTACTTC. It yields the protein CASRTTDRGTYEQYF.